The 27 T cell receptor beta chains reported below all come from one sample, sequenced in a study of T cell repertoires in cytomegalovirus infection. TCRdb called the reads again in MiXCR, with one record for every CDR3 protein. Among fewer than 1,000,000 distinct CDR3 sequences listed, 30% to 40% were seen once. These receptors' targets are unknown. The input for sequencing was cultured CD8+ T cells from PBMCs, taken from culture after CMV antigen stimulation. The source of these receptors is a human donor in good health (CMV status not recorded). Some clones in this sample may be carry-over from other donors' samples.

The rearrangement links TRBV7-9 to TRBJ1-2, with D hard to call. The V end was cut by 0 bases, the J end by 0 bases, with 14 bases between. Germline assignment: CDR1 SEHNR and CDR2 FQNEAQ (reference sequence). The CDR3 length is 17 residues. The CDR3 sequence is CASSLAPAGTPNYGYTF. In DNA form, the CDR3 reads TGTGCCAGCAGCTTAGCTCCGGCAGGAACACCTAACTATGGCTACACCTTC.

As concerns this clonotype: An end of the junction differs from the germline gene, which may be a read error. This sequence joins TRBV6-1 and TRBJ2-5; 12 positions match TRBD1. This CDR3 is built from 15 residues. Germline CDR1 MNHNS, CDR2 SASEGT. CDR3 protein: CSSSEGTGGQETQYF. CDR3 bases: TGTTCCAGCAGTGAAGGGACAGGGGGCCAGGAGACCCAGTACTTC.

The CDR3: CASSLASGRERLELQYGYTF. The CDR3 coding sequence is TGTGCCAGCAGCTTAGCGAGTGGCAGGGAACGACTCGAATTACAATATGGCTACACCTTC. The chain uses TRBV7-6 and TRBJ1-2; the D gene is possibly TRBD1 (5 bases). Looked up from germline, CDR1 is SGHVS and CDR2 is FNYEAQ. CDR3 length: 20 residues. The V and J ends lost 0 bases and 5 bases respectively, with 28 bases between them.

The chain carries TRBV20-1 and TRBJ2-7; 8 bases match TRBD1. Germline lookup yields CDR1 DFQATT and CDR2 SNEGSKA (reference sequence). The CDR3 covers 18 residues. The ends lost 1 base at V and 0 bases at J; junction bases unmatched: 14. The CDR3 here is CSARVGRGRLVGSYEQYF. CDR3 bases: TGCAGTGCTAGAGTCGGCAGGGGGCGCCTCGTGGGCTCCTACGAGCAGTACTTC.

This clonotype was counted only a few times. The chain recombines TRBV9 with TRBJ1-1; D remains ambiguous. The ends were cut back, 0 bases at V and 11 bases at J, with 14 bases in the middle. The CDR3 has 13 residues. Germline V gene lookup returns CDR1 SGDLS and CDR2 YYNGEE. CDR3 sequence (DNA): TGTGCCAGCAGCGTAGGGGGATCCCAGGAGGCTTTCTTT. It is translated as CASSVGGSQEAFF.

This clonotype has a handful of counts. This chain uses TRBV7-9 with TRBJ2-7; weak D call: TRBD2 (6 bases). Deletions cut 4 bases from V and 0 bases from J, with 19 bases between. This CDR3 contains 17 residues. The V gene's germline CDR1 is SEHNR and CDR2 FQNEAQ (reference sequence). CDR3 sequence (DNA): TGTGCCAGCAGCTACTTCCGGTCCGGGACTCGCTCCTACGAGCAGTACTTC. Translating gives CASSYFRSGTRSYEQYF.

In its sample, this clonotype was seen a few times. This rearrangement joins TRBV6-5 to TRBJ1-2; D not certain. The germline V gene has CDR1 MNHEY and CDR2 SVGAGI. V was clipped by 10 bases and J by 0 bases, with 15 bases between them. The CDR3 is 14 amino acids. The CDR3 reads CATYFRGANYGYTF. CDR3 sequence (DNA): TGTGCCACGTATTTCCGGGGAGCTAACTATGGCTACACCTTC.

The V gene is TRBV7-2, the J gene TRBJ2-1; D is uncertain. V dropped 3 bases and J dropped 2 bases, with 11 bases sitting between them. The length of the CDR3 is 15 residues. The V gene's germline CDR1 is SGHTA and CDR2 FQGNSA. The CDR3 DNA reads as TGTGCCAGCAGCTTCTTAGGTGGGACCTACAATGAGCAGTTCTTC. Its translation: CASSFLGGTYNEQFF.

The rearrangement links TRBV6-1 to TRBJ1-6; unclear D gene. From germline, CDR1 is MNHNS and CDR2 SASEGT. This CDR3 has 13 amino acids. The V and J ends lost 7 bases and 6 bases respectively, with 10 bases between them. The CDR3 loop is CASMVGINSPLHF. CDR3 nucleotides: TGTGCCAGCATGGTGGGGATTAATTCACCCCTCCACTTT.

This clonotype was observed a handful of times. The chain has TRBV2 and TRBJ2-6; D is perhaps TRBD2 (5 bases). V lost 0 bases and J lost 4, with 10 bases in between. The CDR3 is made up of 16 amino acids. The germline CDR1 and CDR2 sequences are SNHLY and FYNNEI. The CDR3 spells CASSEADFPGANVLTF. The CDR3 bases are TGTGCCAGCAGTGAAGCGGACTTTCCGGGGGCCAACGTCCTGACTTTC.

The V and J genes are TRBV12-3 or TRBV12-4 and TRBJ2-3; tentatively, D is TRBD2 (6 bases). Trimming left V 6 bases short and J 4 bases short, with 17 bases between. The CDR3 loop spans 15 amino acids. CDR3 DNA: TGTGCCAGCAGCTATGGGGGGACCTGGGCAGATACGCAGTATTTT. Protein product: CASSYGGTWADTQYF.

The V gene is TRBV14, the J gene TRBJ1-1; the D is unclear. V was cut by 4 bases and J by 3 bases, with 15 bases left in between. The CDR3 is 15 amino acids. Germline lookup yields CDR1 SGHDN and CDR2 FVKESK. CDR3 nucleotide sequence: TGTGCCAGCAGCCCCCATTCGGTCGGGGACACTGAAGCTTTCTTT. Translation gives CASSPHSVGDTEAFF.

As for this clonotype: Germline is not matched at one junction end, which may reflect a read error. In nucleotides, the CDR3 is TGTGCAAGCAGGAGATTAACAGGGGGCAGAGCGGGCACTGAAGCTTTCTTT. Residues: CASRRLTGGRAGTEAFF. The V call is TRBV5-5, the J call TRBJ1-1; 9 nucleotides match TRBD1. Germline-derived CDR1 and CDR2 are SGHKS and YYEKEE (reference sequence). The CDR3 is 17 amino acids.

The rearrangement uses TRBV18 and TRBJ1-5; 8 bases are a match to TRBD1. Unmatched junction bases numbered 6, after V lost 3 bases and J lost 5 bases. Germline assignment: CDR1 KGHSH and CDR2 LQKENI. The CDR3 spans 15 residues. The CDR3 region is CASSPNNRGDQPQHF. In nucleotides, the CDR3 is TGTGCCAGCTCACCGAATAACAGGGGGGATCAGCCCCAGCATTTT.

The chain's CDR3 is CASSLDTGQGAWYEQYV. CDR3 in DNA: TGTGCCAGCAGTCTAGATACCGGACAGGGGGCGTGGTACGAGCAGTACGTC. The chain couples TRBV11-2 to TRBJ2-7; 11 bases are a match to TRBD1. V trimming: 6 bases; J trimming: 4 bases; junction bases outside the gene matches: 14. Germline V gene data show CDR1 as SGHAT and CDR2 as FQNNGV. The CDR3 spans 17 residues.

Only a few counts were recorded for this clonotype. The rearrangement uses TRBV7-8 and TRBJ2-3; 7 bases align to TRBD2. Germline values: CDR1 SGHVS, CDR2 FQNEAQ. The J segment lost 0 bases and the V segment lost 3 bases, leaving 3 bases of the junction unmatched. The CDR3 has 15 residues. This chain's CDR3 is CASSFWGGSTDTQYF. CDR3 sequence (DNA): TGTGCCAGCAGCTTCTGGGGGGGAAGCACAGATACGCAGTATTTT.

The chain has TRBV28 and TRBJ2-3; 11 bases are a match to TRBD2. The V segment lost 6 bases and the J segment 5 bases; nucleotides outside the gene matches: 10. The germline V gene encodes CDR1 MDHEN and CDR2 SYDVKM. The CDR3 is 16 amino acids. CDR3 sequence: CASRVSGGANIDTQYF. The CDR3 DNA sequence: TGTGCCAGCAGAGTTAGCGGGGGGGCGAATATAGATACGCAGTATTTT.

The V gene is TRBV7-8, the J gene TRBJ1-4; D may be TRBD1 (6 bases). Germline CDR1 SGHVS, CDR2 FQNEAQ. This CDR3 has 16 amino acids. Trimming took 5 bases from V and 7 from J, leaving 20 bases between them. CDR3 in DNA: TGTGCCAGCAGCGGAGCGGTCGGGGGCTGGGGTGAAAAACTGTTTTTT. This translates into CASSGAVGGWGEKLFF.

This clonotype appeared many times. The chain carries TRBV7-2 and TRBJ2-1, with 7 bases that match TRBD2. V shed 5 bases, J shed 4 bases, and the junction held 8 bases outside the gene matches. Germline V lookup: CDR1 SGHTA, CDR2 FQGNSA. CDR3 length: 15 residues. The CDR3 spells CASSPDSGWYNEQFF. The CDR3 DNA reads as TGTGCCAGCAGCCCCGATAGCGGGTGGTACAATGAGCAGTTCTTC.

V and J are TRBV7-4 and TRBJ2-7, with D perhaps matching TRBD1 or TRBD2 (6 bases each). This CDR3 is built from 17 residues. Trimming stripped 5 bases from V and 0 bases from J, with 20 bases between. Germline V gives CDR1 SGHVT, CDR2 SQSDAQ. The CDR3: CASSGMSKWGASYEQYF. The CDR3 nucleotides are TGTGCCAGCAGCGGGATGAGCAAGTGGGGGGCCTCCTACGAGCAGTACTTC.

This clonotype was recorded a few times. The chain joins TRBV7-8 to TRBJ1-5; 7 nucleotides line up with TRBD1. After removal of 5 bases from V and 3 bases from J, the junction contained 7 bases not matched to a gene. The CDR3 is 15 residues long. Germline values: CDR1 SGHVS, CDR2 FQNEAQ. This chain's CDR3 is CASSPRTGINQPQHF. CDR3 nucleotide sequence: TGTGCCAGCAGCCCTCGGACAGGCATCAATCAGCCCCAGCATTTT.

The chain combines TRBV20-1 with TRBJ2-5; 13 bases match TRBD2. CDR3 length: 15 amino acids. After removal of 6 bases from V and 5 bases from J, the junction contained 9 bases not matched to a gene. Germline values: CDR1 DFQATT, CDR2 SNEGSKA (reference sequence). The CDR3 protein is CSAMGLAGPHETQYF. The CDR3 nucleotides are TGCAGTGCCATGGGACTAGCGGGGCCCCACGAGACCCAGTACTTC.

J is TRBJ2-7 and V is TRBV6-1; D remains ambiguous. Trimming shortened V by 3 bases and J by 0 bases, and 6 bases separated the two germline ends. Germline V lookup: CDR1 MNHNS, CDR2 SASEGT. This CDR3 is built from 13 residues. The CDR3 DNA sequence: TGTGCCAGCAGTGATTATGACTCCTACGAGCAGTACTTC. Translation: CASSDYDSYEQYF.

The V and J genes are TRBV4-2 and TRBJ2-7; D not certain. The CDR3 has 13 amino acids. CDR1 and CDR2 from the germline V gene are LGHNA and YNFKEQ. The ends were cut back, 0 bases at V and 5 bases at J, with 8 bases in the middle. CDR3 sequence: CASSQDWVHEQYV. CDR3 coding DNA: TGTGCCAGCAGCCAAGATTGGGTCCACGAGCAGTACGTC.

This clonotype appeared a few times. V is TRBV6-2 or TRBV6-3 and J is TRBJ1-4; 7 bases agree with TRBD1. V was pared by 6 bases and J by 1 base, with 17 bases of the junction left unmatched. This CDR3 has 19 amino acids. Germline values: CDR1 MNHEY, CDR2 SVGEGT. In nucleotides, the CDR3 is TGTGCCAGCAGGTCTGACAGGGTCGACCTGGATGTAACTAATGAAAAACTGTTTTTT. Its translation is CASRSDRVDLDVTNEKLFF.

The CDR3 loop reads CASPRERGAILGNEQYV. For the CDR3, the DNA is TGTGCCAGTCCGAGGGAGCGGGGGGCGATTCTAGGGAACGAGCAGTACGTC. The chain links TRBV6-6 to TRBJ2-7, with 9 bases matching TRBD2. The CDR3 has 17 amino acids. Per the germline V gene, CDR1 is MNHNY and CDR2 is SVGAGI (reference sequence). With 9 bases clipped from V and 5 bases from J, the junction kept 20 bases outside the gene matches.

Concerning this clonotype: This may be a read error: a much more frequent sequence differs by one nucleotide. The chain employs TRBV12-3 or TRBV12-4 and TRBJ2-7; 7 bases are shared with TRBD1. The CDR3 contains 14 residues. The CDR3 protein is CVSSLQDRPYEQYV. CDR3 DNA sequence: TGTGTCAGCAGTCTCCAGGACAGGCCCTACGAGCAGTACGTC.